This T cell receptor beta chain emerged from a study of CD4 T cells in relation to SARS-CoV-2 and coronaviruses. Overall study context: Controls used an HIV-1 Nef peptide pool or no peptide. Study-level results: In roughly 60% of donors, memory CD4+ clonotypes crossrecognized SARS-CoV-2 and at least one common cold coronavirus spike.

The CDR3 extends over 13 amino acids. The V gene's germline CDR1 is LNHDA and CDR2 SQIVND (reference sequence). Measured with immunoSEQ multiplex PCR; TCRdb has only the in-frame clones, and not every one. In the table there are 16,000 or so clones, around four fifths of which are singletons. Worth noting for this clone: The antigen is not known. A read error may produce the germline difference seen at one junction end.

The unexposed donors gave CD4+ T cells in about 2011-2019, prior to COVID-19. Isolation of CD4+ T cells took place after approximately 11 days in culture. Testing used SARS-CoV-2 S/N and four cold-coronavirus spikes on unexposed-donor CD4+ T cells, cells permitting. This TCR came from a human donor in good health. Sequencing was done on a sample of CD4+ T cells from PBMCs, cultured in vitro. The V gene is TRBV19, the J gene TRBJ1-2, with D uncertain. CDR3: CASSVAQEYGHTF. CDR3 DNA: TGTGCCAGTAGTGTGGCTCAAGAATATGGCCACACCTTC.